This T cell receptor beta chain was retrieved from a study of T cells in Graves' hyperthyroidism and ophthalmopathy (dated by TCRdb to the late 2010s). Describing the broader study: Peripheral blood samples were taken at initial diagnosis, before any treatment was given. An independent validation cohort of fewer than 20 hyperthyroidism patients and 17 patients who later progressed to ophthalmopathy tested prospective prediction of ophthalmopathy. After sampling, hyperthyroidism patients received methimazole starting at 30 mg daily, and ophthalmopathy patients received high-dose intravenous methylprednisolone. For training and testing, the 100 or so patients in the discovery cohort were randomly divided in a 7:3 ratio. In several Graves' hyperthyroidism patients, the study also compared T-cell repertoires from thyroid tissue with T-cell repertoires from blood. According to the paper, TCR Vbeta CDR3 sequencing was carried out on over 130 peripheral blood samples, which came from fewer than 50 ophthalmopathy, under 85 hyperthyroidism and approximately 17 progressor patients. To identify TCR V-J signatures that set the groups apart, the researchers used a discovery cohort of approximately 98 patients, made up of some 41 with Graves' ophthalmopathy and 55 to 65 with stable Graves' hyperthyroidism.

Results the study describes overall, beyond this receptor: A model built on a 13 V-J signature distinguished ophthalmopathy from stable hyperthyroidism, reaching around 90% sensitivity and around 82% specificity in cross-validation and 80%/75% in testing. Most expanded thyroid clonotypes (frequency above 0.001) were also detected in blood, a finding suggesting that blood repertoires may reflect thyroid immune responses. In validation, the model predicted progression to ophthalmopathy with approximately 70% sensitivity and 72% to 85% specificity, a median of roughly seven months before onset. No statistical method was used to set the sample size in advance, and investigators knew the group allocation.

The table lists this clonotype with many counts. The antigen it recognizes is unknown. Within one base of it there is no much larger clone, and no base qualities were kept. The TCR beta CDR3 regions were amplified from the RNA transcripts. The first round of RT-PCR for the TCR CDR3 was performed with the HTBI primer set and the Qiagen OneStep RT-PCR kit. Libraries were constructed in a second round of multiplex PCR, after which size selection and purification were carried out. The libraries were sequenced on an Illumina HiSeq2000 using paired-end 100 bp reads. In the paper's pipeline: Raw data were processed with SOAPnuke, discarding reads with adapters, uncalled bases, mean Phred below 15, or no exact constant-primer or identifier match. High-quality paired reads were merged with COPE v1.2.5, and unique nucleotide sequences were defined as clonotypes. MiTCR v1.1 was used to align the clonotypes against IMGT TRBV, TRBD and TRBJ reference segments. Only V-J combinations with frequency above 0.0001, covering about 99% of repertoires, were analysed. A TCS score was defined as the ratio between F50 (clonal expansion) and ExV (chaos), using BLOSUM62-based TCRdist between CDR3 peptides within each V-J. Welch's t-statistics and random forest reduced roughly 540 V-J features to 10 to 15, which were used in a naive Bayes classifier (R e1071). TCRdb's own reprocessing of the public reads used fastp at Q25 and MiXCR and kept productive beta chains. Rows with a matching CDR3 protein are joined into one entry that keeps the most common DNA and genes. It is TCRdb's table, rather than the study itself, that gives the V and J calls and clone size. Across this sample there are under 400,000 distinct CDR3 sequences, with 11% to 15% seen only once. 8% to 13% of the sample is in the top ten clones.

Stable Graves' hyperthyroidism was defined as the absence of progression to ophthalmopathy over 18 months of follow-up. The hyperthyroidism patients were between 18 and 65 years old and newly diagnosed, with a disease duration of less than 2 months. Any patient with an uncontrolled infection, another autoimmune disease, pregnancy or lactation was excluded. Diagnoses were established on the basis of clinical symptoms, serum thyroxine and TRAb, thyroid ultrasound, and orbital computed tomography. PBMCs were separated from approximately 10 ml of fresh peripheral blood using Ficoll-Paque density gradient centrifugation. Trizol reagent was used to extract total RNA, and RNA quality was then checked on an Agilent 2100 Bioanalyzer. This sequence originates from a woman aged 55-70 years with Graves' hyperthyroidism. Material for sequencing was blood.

The CDR3 sequence is CAWSVSGPTEQYF. The DNA sequence follows: TGTGCCTGGAGTGTGAGCGGGCCCACCGAGCAGTACTTC. The chain joins TRBV30 to TRBJ2-7; a tentative D call is TRBD2 (6 bases match). Looking up the germline V gene (reference sequence) yields CDR1 GTSNPN and CDR2 SVGIG. Trimming costs V 0 bases and J 6 bases, and their ends lie 12 bases apart. The CDR3 runs 13 amino acids, cysteine and phenylalanine included. Of all the DNA, just the CDR3 is kept, 39 bases in frame from base 1.